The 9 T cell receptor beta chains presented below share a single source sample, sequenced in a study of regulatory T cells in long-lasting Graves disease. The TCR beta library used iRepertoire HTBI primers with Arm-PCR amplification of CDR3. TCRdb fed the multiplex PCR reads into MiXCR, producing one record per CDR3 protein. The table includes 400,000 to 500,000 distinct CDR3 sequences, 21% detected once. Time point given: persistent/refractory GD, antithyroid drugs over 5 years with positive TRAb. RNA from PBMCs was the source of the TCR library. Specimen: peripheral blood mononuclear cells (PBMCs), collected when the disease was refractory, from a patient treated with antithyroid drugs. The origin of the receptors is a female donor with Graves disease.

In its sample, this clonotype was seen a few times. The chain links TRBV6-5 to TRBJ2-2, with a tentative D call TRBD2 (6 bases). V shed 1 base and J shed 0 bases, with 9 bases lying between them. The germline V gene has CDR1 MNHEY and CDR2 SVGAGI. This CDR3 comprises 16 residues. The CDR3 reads CASSYLLAANTGELFF. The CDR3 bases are TGTGCCAGCAGTTACTTATTAGCGGCGAACACCGGGGAGCTGTTTTTT.

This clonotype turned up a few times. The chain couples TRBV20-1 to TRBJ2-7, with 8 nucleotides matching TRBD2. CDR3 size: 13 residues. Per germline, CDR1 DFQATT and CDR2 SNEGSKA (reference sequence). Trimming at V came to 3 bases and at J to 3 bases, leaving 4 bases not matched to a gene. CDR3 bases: TGCAGTGCTAGTTCCACTAGCGGCTACGAGCAGTACTTC. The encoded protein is CSASSTSGYEQYF.

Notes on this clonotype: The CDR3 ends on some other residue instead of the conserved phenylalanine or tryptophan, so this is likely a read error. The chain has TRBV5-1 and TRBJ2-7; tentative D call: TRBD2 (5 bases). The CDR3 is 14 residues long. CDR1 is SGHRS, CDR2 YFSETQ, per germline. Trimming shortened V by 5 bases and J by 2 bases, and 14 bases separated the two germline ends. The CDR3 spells CASRREFDTYEQYL. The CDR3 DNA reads TGCGCCAGCAGGAGGGAGTTTGATACCTACGAGCAGTACCTC.

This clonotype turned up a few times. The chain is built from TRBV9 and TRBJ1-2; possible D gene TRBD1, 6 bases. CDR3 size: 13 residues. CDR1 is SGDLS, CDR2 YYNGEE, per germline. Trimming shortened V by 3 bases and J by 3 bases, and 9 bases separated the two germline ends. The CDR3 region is CASSARGDYGYTF. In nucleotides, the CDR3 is TGTGCCAGCAGCGCCAGGGGAGACTATGGCTACACCTTC.

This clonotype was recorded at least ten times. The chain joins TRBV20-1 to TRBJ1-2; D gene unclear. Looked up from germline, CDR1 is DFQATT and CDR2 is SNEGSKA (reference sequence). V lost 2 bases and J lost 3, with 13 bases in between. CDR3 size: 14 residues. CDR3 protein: CSARSLGRHYGYTF. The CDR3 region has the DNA TGCAGTGCTAGATCCCTCGGTCGGCACTATGGCTACACCTTC.

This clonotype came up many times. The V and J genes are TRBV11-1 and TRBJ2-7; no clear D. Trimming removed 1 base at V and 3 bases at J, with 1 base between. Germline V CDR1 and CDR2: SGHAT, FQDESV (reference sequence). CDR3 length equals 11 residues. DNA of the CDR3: TGTGCCAGCAGCTTAGACTACGAGCAGTACTTC. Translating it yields CASSLDYEQYF.

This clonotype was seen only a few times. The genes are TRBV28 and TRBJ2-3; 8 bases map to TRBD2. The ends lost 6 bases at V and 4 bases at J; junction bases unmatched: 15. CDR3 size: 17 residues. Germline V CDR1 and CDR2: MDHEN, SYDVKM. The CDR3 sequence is CASRPTSANLVADTQYF. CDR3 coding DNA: TGTGCCAGCAGGCCGACTAGCGCAAACCTCGTCGCAGATACGCAGTATTTT. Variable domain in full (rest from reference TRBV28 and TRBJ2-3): DVKVTQSSRYLVKRTGEKVFLECVQDMDHENMFWYRQDPGLGLRLIYFSYDVKMKEKGDIPEGYSVSREKKERFSLILESASTNQTSMYLCASRPTSANLVADTQYFGPGTRLTVL.

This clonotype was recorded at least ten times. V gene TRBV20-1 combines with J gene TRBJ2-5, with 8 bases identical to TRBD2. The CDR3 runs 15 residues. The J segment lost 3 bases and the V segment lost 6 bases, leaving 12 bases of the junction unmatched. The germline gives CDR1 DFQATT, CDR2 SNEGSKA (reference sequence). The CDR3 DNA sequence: TGCAGTGCCACTAAAGCGGGAGCGAAGGAAGAGACCCAGTACTTC. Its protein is CSATKAGAKEETQYF.

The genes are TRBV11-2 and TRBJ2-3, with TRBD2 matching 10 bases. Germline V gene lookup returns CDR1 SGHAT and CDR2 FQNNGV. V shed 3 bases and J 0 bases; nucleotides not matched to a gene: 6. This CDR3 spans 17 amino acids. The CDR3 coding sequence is TGTGCCAGCAGCTTGGCTCAGACTAGCGGGAGCACAGATACGCAGTATTTT. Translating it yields CASSLAQTSGSTDTQYF. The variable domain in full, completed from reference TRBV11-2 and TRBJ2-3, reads EAGVAQSPRYKIIEKRQSVAFWCNPISGHATLYWYQQILGQGPKLLIQFQNNGVVDDSQLPKDRFSAERLKGVDSTLKIQPAKLEDSAVYLCASSLAQTSGSTDTQYFGPGTRLTVL.